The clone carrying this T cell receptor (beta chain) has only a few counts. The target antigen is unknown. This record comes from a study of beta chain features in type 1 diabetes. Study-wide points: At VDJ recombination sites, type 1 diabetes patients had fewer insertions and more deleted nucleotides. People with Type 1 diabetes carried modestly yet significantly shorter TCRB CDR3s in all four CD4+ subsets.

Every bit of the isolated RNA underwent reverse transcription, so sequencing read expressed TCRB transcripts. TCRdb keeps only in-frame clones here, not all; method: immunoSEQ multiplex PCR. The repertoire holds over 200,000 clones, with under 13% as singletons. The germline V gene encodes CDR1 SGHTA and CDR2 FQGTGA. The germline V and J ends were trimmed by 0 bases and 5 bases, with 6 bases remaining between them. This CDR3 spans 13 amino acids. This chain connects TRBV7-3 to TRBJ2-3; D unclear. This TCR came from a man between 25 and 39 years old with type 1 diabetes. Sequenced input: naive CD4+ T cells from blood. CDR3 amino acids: CASSLTYIDTQYF. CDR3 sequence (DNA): TGTGCCAGCAGCTTAACGTATATAGATACGCAGTATTTT.